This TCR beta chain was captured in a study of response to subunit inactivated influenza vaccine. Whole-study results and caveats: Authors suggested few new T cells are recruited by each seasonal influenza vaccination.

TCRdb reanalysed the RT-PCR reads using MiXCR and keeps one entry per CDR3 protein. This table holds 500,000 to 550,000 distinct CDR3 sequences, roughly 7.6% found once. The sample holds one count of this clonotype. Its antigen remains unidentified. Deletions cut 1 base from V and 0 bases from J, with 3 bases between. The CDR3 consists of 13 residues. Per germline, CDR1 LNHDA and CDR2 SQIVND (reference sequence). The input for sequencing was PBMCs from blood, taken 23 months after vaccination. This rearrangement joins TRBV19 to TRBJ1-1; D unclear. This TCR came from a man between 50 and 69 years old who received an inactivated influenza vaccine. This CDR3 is CASSIVVNTEAFF. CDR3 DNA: TGTGCCAGTAGTATAGTGGTGAACACTGAAGCTTTCTTT.